The rows below give T cell receptor beta chains drawn from one sample of a study of shared clonotypes between healthy human individuals. Assay: immunoSEQ multiplex PCR; the TCRdb copy retains only in-frame clones and omits some. The data contain approximately 1.4 million clones, 98% of them seen just once; the ten biggest clones take up about 0.4%. The sample comprised naive CD4+ T cells sorted from blood. The origin of the receptors is a man younger than 45 in good health. Both conserved end residues are part of each CDR3. A D gene is named only where the DNA matches it firmly.

D | V | CDR3
NA | TRBV18 | CASSPVWDTNNQPQHF
NA | TRBV5-1 | CASSREPGLYDNEQFF
NA | TRBV11-2 | CASSLGVTTYEQYF
NA | TRBV7-2 | CASSSRQSSYNEQFF
NA | TRBV7-9 | CASSFRRDTGELFF
TRBD2 | TRBV11-2 | CASSLRTREDIQYF
NA | TRBV7-2 | CASSLEWNIQYF
NA | TRBV18 | CASSPKGTQETQYF
NA | TRBV5-1 | CASREGPSSYNEQFF
TRBD2 | TRBV5-1 | CASSFTTSAQNIQYF
NA | TRBV28 | CASSGGRGEFF
TRBD1 | TRBV2 | CASSRDRETYEQYF
TRBD2 | TRBV6-6 | CASSYSSGGGQETQYF
NA | TRBV18 | CASSPRDTYGYTF
NA | TRBV19 | CASSLDRPNQPQHF
NA | TRBV19 | CASSVQNLNTEAFF
TRBD2 | TRBV11-2 | CASSQDGLALNTGELFF
TRBD2 | TRBV29-1 | CSVLASGSFNNEQFF
NA | TRBV15 | CATSGAGLTGSYNEQFF
NA | TRBV5-1 | CASSLATGNTIYF
NA | TRBV27 | CASGTFPIPYNEQFF
NA | TRBV5-4 | CASSVRQVSAGELFF
NA | TRBV19 | CASSIGDNEQFF
NA | TRBV5-4 | CASSLASGNTGELFF
NA | TRBV29-1 | CSVGADREQFF